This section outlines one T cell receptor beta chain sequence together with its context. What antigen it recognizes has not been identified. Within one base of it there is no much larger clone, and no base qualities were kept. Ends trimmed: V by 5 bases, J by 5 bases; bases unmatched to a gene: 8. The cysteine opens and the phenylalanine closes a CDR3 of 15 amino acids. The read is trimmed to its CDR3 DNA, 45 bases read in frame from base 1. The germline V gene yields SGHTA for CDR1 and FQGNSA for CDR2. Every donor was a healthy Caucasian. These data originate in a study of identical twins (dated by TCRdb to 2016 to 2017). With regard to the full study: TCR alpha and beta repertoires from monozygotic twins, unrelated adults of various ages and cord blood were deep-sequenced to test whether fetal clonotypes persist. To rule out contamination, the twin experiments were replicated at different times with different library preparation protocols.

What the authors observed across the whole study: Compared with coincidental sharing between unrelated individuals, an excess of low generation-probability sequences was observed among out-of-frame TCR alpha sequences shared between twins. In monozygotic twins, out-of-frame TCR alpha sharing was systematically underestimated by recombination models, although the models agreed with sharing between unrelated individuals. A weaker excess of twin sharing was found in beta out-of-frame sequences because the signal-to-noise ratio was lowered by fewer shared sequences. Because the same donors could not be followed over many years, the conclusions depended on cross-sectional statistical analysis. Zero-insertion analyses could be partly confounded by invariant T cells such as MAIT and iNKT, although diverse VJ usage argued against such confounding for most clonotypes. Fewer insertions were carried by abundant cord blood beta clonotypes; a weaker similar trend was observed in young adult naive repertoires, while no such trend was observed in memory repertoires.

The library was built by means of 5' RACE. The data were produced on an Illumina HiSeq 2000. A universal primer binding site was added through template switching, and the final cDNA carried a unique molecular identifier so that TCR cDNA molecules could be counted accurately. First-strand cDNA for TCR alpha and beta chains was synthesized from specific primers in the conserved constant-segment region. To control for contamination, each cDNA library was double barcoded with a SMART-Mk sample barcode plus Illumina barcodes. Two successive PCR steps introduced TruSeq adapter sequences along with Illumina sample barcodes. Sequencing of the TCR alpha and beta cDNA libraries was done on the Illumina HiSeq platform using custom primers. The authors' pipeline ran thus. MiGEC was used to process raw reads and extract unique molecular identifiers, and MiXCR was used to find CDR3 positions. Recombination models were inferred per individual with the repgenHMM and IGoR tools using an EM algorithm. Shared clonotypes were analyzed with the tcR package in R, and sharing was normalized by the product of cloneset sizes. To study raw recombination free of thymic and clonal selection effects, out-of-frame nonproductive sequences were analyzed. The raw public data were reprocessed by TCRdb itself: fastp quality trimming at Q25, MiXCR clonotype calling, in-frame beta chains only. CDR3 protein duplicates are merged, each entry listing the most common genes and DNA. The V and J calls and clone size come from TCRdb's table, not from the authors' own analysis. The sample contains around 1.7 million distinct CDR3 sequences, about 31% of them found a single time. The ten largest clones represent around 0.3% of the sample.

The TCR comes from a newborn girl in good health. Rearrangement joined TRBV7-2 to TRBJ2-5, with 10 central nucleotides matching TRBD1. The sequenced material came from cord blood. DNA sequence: TGTGCCAGCAGCCCCCAGACAGGGGGCGGGGAGACCCAGTACTTC. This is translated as CASSPQTGGGETQYF.